A few counts support the clone carrying this T cell receptor (beta chain). Antigen: not known. The CDR3 is 15 residues long. V gave up 1 base and J gave up 4 bases, with 11 bases separating them. CDR1 and CDR2 (germline): SGHAT, FQNNGV. Purity exceeded 95% in all sorted populations. This specimen comes from a study of beta chain features in type 1 diabetes. Study-wide background: What patients shared with healthy donors was a similar profile of age, gender and cell yields.

The sequenced template was cDNA made from the entire isolated RNA. Average reads for naive, central memory and regulatory T cell samples were several million. Profiling relied on immunoSEQ multiplex PCR, and the TCRdb table lists in-frame clones only, not all of them. This sample has 250,000 to 350,000 clones, with roughly an eighth found just once. The study, taken as a whole, reports: There was a moderate but significant shortening of TCRB CDR3s in all four CD4+ subsets of Type 1 diabetes patients. The naive, central memory and Treg TCRB repertoires of patients appeared to be more similar to one another than those of healthy donors.

This chain connects TRBV11-2 to TRBJ2-1; the D gene is possibly TRBD2 (6 bases). The origin of this receptor is a man in his thirties or forties with type 1 diabetes. The material sequenced was naive CD4+ T cells from blood. The DNA for the CDR3 is TGTGCCAGCAGCTTAGTCGTTGCGGGATACAATGAGCAGTTCTTC. Encoded protein: CASSLVVAGYNEQFF.